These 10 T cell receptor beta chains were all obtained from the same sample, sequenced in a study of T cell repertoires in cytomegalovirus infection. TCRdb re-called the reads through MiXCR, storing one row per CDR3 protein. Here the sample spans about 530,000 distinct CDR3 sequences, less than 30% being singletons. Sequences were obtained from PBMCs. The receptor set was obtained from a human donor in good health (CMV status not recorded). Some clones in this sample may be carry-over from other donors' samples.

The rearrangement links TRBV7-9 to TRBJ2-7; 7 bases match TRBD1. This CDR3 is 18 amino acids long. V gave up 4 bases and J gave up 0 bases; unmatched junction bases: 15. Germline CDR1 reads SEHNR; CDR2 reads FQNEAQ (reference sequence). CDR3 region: CASSSPTGDRAFSYEQYF. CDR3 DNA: TGTGCCAGCAGCTCACCCACCGGGGACAGAGCATTCTCCTACGAGCAGTACTTC.

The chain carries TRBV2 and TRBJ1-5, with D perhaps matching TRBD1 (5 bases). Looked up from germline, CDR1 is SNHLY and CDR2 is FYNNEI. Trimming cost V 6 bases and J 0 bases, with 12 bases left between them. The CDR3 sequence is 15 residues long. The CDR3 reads CASSGDSYSNQPQHF. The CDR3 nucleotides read TGTGCCAGCAGCGGAGACAGTTATAGCAATCAGCCCCAGCATTTT.

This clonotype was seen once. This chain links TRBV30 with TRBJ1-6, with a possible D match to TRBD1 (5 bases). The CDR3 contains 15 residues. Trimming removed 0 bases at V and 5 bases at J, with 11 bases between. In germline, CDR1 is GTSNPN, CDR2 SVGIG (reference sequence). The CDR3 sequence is CAWSVMFRDNSPLHF. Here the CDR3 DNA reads TGTGCCTGGAGTGTTATGTTCAGGGATAATTCACCCCTCCACTTT.

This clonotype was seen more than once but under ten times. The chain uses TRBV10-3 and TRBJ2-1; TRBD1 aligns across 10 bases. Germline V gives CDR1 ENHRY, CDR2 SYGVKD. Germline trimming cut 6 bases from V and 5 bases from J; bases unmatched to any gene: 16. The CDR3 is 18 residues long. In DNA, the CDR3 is TGTGCCATCAGACGAACCCCCGTCGGGACAGGGGAAAACAATGAGCAGTTCTTC. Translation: CAIRRTPVGTGENNEQFF.

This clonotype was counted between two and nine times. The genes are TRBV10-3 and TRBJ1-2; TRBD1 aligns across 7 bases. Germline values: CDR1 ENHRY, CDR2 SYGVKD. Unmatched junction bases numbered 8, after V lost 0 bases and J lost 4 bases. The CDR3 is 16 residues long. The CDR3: CAISESRQGRIYGYTF. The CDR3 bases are TGTGCCATCAGTGAGTCTCGACAGGGTCGTATCTATGGCTACACCTTC.

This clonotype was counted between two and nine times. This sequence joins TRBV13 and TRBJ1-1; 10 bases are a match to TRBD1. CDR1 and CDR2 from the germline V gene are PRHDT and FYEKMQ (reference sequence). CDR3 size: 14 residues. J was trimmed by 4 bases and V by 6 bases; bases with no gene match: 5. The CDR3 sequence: CASRSDRGFTEAFF. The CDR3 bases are TGTGCCAGCAGGTCGGACAGGGGGTTCACTGAAGCTTTCTTT.

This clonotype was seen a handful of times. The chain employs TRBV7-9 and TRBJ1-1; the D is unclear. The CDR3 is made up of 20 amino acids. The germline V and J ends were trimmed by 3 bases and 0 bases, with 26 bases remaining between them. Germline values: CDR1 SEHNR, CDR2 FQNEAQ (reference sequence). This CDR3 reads CASSFPSLDGATFMNTEAFF. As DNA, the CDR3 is TGTGCCAGCAGCTTCCCAAGCTTGGACGGAGCCACTTTCATGAACACTGAAGCTTTCTTT.

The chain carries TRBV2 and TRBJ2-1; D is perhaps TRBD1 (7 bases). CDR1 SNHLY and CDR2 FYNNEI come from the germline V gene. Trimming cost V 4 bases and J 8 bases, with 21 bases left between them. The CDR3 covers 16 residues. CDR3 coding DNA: TGTGCCAGCAGTGTTGCGGCGGGACAGTGGATCGATGAGCAGTTCTTC. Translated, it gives CASSVAAGQWIDEQFF. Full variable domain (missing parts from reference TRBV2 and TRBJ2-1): EPEVTQTPSHQVTQMGQEVILRCVPISNHLYFYWYRQILGQKVEFLVSFYNNEISEKSEIFDDQFSVERPDGSNFTLKIRSTKLEDSAMYFCASSVAAGQWIDEQFFGPGTRLTVL.

CDR3: CASMKLRGGSDFYEQYF. The CDR3 DNA reads TGTGCCAGCATGAAACTCAGGGGAGGCAGCGACTTCTACGAGCAGTACTTC. The V and J genes are TRBV6-5 and TRBJ2-7; D is tentatively TRBD1 or TRBD2 (6 bases each). Between the trimmed V and J ends, which lost 7 bases and 3 bases, there was a span of 25 bases. The length of the CDR3 is 17 residues. Germline V gene data show CDR1 as MNHEY and CDR2 as SVGAGI.

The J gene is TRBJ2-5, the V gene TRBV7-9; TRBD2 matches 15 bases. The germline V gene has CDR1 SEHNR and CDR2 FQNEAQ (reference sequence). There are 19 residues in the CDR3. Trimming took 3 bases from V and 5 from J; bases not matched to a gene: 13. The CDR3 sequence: CASSFRTSGRAWVRETQYF. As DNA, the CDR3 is TGTGCCAGCAGCTTCCGGACTAGCGGGAGGGCCTGGGTCCGGGAGACCCAGTACTTC. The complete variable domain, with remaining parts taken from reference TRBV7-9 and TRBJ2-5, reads DTGVSQNPRHKITKRGQNVTFRCDPISEHNRLYWYRQTLGQGPEFLTYFQNEAQLEKSRLLSDRFSAERPKGSFSTLEIQRTEQGDSAMYLCASSFRTSGRAWVRETQYFGPGTRLLVL.